This TCR beta chain was sequenced during a study of glioma-infiltrating T cells. The iRepertoire nested amplicon-rescue multiplex PCR amplified TCR alpha and beta CDR3s from RNA. For one-step reverse transcription and amplification, about 85-400 ng of tissue mRNA or PBMC total RNA was used. TCRdb passed the multiplex PCR reads through MiXCR, listing each CDR3 protein once. The table lists approximately 90,000 distinct CDR3 sequences, less than 30% of them singletons, with roughly 7% in the top ten. This clonotype has just one count. Its antigen is unknown. Study-wide findings and caveats: Tissue and blood shared very few CDR3 sequences. Gliomas, especially low-grade, showed above-expected tissue-blood divergence; non-neoplastic patients showed below.

The V gene's germline CDR1 is SGHTA and CDR2 FQGNSA. The CDR3 contains 18 residues. V shed 0 bases and J shed 4 bases, with 19 bases lying between them. The receptor's source is a human donor with low-grade glioma or glioblastoma, undergoing nonglioma brain surgery, or in good health (not recorded which). The chain joins TRBV7-2 to TRBJ2-1; D possibly uses TRBD1 or TRBD2 (5 bases each). The sequencing input was glioma tissue, nonneoplastic brain tissue, or PBMCs (not recorded which). CDR3 amino acids: CASSLARRAGTQYNEQFF. The CDR3 DNA follows: TGTGCCAGCAGCTTAGCGCGCAGGGCCGGGACCCAATACAATGAGCAGTTCTTC.